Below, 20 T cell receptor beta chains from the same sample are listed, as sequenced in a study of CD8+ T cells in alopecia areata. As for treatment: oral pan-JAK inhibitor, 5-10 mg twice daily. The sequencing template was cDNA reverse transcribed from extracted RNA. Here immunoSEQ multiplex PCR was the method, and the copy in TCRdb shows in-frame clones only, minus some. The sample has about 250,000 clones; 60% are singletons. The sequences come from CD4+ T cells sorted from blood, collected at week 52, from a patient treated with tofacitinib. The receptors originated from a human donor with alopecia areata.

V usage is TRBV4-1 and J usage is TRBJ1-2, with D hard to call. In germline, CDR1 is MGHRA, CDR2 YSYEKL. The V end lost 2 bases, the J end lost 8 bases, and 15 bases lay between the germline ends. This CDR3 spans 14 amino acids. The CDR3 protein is CASSQIPRPLGYTF. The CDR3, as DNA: TGCGCCAGCAGCCAAATTCCACGCCCTCTAGGCTACACCTTC.

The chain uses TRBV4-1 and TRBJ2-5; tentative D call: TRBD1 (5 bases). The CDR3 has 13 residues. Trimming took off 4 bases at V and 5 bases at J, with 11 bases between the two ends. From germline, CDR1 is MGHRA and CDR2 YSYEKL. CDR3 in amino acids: CASSPQGMETQYF. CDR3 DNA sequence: TGCGCCAGCAGCCCCCAGGGAATGGAGACCCAGTACTTC.

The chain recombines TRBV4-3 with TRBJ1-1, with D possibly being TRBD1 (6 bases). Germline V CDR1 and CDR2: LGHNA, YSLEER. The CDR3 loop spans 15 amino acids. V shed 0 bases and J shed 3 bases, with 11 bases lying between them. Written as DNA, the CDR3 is TGCGCCAGCAGCCAAGATCAATACAGGGACACTGAAGCTTTCTTT. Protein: CASSQDQYRDTEAFF.

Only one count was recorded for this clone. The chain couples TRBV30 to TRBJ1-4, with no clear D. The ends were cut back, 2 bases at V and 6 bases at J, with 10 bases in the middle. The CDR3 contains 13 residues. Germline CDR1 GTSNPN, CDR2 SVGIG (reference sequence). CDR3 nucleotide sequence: TGTGCCTGGAGTAATCGAGAGCATGAAAAACTGTTTTTT. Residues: CAWSNREHEKLFF. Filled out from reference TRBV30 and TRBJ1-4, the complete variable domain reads SQTIHQWPATLVQPVGSPLSLECTVEGTSNPNLYWYRQAAGRGLQLLFYSVGIGQISSEVPQNLSASRPQDRQFILSSKKLLLSDSGFYLCAWSNREHEKLFFGSGTQLSVL.

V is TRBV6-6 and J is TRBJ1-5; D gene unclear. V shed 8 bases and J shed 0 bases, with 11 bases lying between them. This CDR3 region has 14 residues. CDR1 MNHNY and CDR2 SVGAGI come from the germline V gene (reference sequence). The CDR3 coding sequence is TGTGCCAGCGGGCCTCAATATAGCAATCAGCCCCAGCATTTT. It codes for CASGPQYSNQPQHF.

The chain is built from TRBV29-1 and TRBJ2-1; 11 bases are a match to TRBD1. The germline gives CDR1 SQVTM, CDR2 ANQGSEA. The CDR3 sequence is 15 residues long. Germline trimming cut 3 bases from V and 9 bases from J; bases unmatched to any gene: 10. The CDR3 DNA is TGCAGCGTTGAGGGTGGGACAGGGGGATTCGGTGAGCAGTTCTTC. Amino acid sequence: CSVEGGTGGFGEQFF.

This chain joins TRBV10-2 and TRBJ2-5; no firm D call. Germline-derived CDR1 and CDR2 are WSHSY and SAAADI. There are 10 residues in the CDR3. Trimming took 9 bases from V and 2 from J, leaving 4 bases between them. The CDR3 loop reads CASSQETQYF. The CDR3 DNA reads TGCGCCAGTTCTCAAGAGACCCAGTACTTC.

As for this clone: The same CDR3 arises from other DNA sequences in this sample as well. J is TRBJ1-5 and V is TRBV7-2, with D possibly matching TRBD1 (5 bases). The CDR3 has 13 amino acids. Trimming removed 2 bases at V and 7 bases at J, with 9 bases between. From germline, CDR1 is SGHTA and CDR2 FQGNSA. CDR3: CASSLQGDQPQHF. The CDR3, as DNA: TGTGCCAGCAGCTTACAGGGAGACCAGCCCCAGCATTTT.

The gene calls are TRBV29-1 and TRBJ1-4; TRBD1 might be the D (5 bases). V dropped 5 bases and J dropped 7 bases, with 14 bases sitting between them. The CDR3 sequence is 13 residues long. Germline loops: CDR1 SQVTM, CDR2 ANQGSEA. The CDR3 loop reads CSVSWRGSEKLFF. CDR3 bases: TGCAGCGTTTCTTGGAGGGGAAGTGAAAAACTGTTTTTT. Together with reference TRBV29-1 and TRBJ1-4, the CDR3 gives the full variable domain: SAVISQKPSRDICQRGTSLTIQCQVDSQVTMMFWYRQQPGQSLTLIATANQGSEATYESGFVIDKFPISRPNLTFSTLTVSNMSPEDSSIYLCSVSWRGSEKLFFGSGTQLSVL.

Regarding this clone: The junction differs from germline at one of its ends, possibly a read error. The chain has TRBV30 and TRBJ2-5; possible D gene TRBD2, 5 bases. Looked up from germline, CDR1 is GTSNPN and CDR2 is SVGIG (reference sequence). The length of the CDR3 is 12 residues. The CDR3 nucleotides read TGTGCCGGGAGAGCCGGAGGCGAGACCCAGTACTTC. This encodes CAGRAGGETQYF.

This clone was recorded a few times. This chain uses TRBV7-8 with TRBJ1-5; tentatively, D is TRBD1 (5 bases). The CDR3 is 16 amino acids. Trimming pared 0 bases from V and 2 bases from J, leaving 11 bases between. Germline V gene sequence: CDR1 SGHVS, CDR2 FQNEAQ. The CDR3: CASSLAPGIRNQPQHF. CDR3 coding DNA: TGTGCCAGCAGCTTAGCGCCAGGGATACGCAATCAGCCCCAGCATTTT.

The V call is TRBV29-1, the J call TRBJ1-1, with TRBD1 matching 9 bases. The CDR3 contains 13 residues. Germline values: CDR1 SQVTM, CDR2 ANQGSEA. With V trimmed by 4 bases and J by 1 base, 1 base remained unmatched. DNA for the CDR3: TGCAGCGTTGGGGGACAGGGGAACACTGAAGCTTTCTTT. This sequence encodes CSVGGQGNTEAFF.

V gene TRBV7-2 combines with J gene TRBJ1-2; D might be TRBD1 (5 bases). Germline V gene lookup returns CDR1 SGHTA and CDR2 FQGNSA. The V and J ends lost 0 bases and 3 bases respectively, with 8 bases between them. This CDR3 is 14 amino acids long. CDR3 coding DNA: TGTGCCAGCAGCTTAGCTCGACAGTACTATGGCTACACCTTC. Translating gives CASSLARQYYGYTF. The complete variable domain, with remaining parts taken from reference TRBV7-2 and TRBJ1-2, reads GAGVSQSPSNKVTEKGKDVELRCDPISGHTALYWYRQSLGQGLEFLIYFQGNSAPDKSGLPSDRFSAERTGGSVSTLTIQRTQQEDSAVYLCASSLARQYYGYTFGSGTRLTVV.

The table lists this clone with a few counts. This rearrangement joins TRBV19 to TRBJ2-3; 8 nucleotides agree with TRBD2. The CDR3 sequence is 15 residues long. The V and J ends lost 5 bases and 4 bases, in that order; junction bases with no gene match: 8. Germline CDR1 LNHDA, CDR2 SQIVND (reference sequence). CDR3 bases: TGTGCCAGTAGTCTAACGGGGGGGTTAGCAGATACGCAGTATTTT. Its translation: CASSLTGGLADTQYF.

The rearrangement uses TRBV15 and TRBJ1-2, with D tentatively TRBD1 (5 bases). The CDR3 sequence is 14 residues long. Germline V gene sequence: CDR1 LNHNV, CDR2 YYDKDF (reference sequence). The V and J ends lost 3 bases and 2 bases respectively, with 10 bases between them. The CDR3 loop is CATSSHGANYGYTF. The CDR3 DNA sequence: TGTGCCACCAGCAGCCACGGGGCAAACTATGGCTACACCTTC.

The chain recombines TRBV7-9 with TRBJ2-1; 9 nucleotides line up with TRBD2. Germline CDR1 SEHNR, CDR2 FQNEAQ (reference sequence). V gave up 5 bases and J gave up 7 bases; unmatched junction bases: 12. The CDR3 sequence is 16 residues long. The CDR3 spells CASSPPGSGGRNEQFF. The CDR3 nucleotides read TGTGCCAGCAGCCCCCCAGGTAGCGGGGGCAGAAATGAGCAGTTCTTC. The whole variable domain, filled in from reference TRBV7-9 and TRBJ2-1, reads DTGVSQNPRHKITKRGQNVTFRCDPISEHNRLYWYRQTLGQGPEFLTYFQNEAQLEKSRLLSDRFSAERPKGSFSTLEIQRTEQGDSAMYLCASSPPGSGGRNEQFFGPGTRLTVL.

CDR3 in amino acids: CSVEGRDTQYF. The CDR3 bases are TGCAGCGTTGAGGGCCGGGATACGCAGTATTTT. The genes are TRBV29-1 and TRBJ2-3; unclear D gene. The V end lost 3 bases, the J end lost 6 bases, and 7 bases lay between the germline ends. Germline V gives CDR1 SQVTM, CDR2 ANQGSEA. The CDR3 runs 11 residues.

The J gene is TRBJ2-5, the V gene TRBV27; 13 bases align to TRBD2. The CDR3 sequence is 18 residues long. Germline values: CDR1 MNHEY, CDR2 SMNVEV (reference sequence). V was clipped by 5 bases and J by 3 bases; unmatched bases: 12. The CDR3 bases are TGTGCCAGCAGTCCCTGGACTAGCGGGGGAACACCGAAAGAGACCCAGTACTTC. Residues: CASSPWTSGGTPKETQYF.

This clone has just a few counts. The CDR3 coding sequence is TGTGCCAGCAGCGCCCCGGGCCCTCACTGGGAGCAGTTCTTC. It encodes CASSAPGPHWEQFF. The gene calls are TRBV7-2 and TRBJ2-1; no definite D call. The CDR3 is 14 amino acids. Germline CDR1 reads SGHTA; CDR2 reads FQGNSA. V was shortened by 5 bases and J by 10 bases, with 18 bases between the two germline ends.

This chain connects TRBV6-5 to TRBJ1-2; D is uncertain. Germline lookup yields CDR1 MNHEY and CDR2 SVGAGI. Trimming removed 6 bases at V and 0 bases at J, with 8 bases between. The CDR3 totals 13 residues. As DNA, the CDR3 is TGTGCCAGCAGCCCGGCCCCTAACTATGGCTACACCTTC. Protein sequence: CASSPAPNYGYTF.